These T cell receptor beta chains were read from a single sample in a study of blood T cell repertoires in COVID-19. The data were produced by immunoSEQ multiplex PCR, yet TCRdb's version contains in-frame clones alone and is incomplete. The sample carries nearly 110,000 clones, about 64% recorded once. Sequenced input: peripheral blood. The receptors come from a human donor with acute or convalescent COVID-19. The donor label of this sample is uncertain. Both conserved end residues are part of each CDR3. Fields, in order: J gene, D gene, V gene, CDR3 protein. The D gene is left open where the match is weak.

>TRBJ2-5|TRBD2|TRBV28
CASSTGTSQETQYF
>TRBJ2-1|.|TRBV6-5
CASSPGTYNEQFF
>TRBJ2-7|.|TRBV12-3/TRBV12-4
CASSLYGGGEQYF
>TRBJ1-6|TRBD1|TRBV5-4
CASSLEQGTHNSPLHF
>TRBJ2-5|TRBD2|TRBV14
CASSRGLAETQYF
>TRBJ2-1|TRBD2|TRBV3-1/TRBV3-2
CASSHPSYRTSANEQFF
>TRBJ1-5|.|TRBV7-2
CASSLTPRGQPQHF
>TRBJ1-1|.|TRBV12-3/TRBV12-4
CASSPQRNTEAFF
>TRBJ1-6|.|TRBV9
CASSQGPGLQNSPLHF
>TRBJ2-2|TRBD2|TRBV3-1/TRBV3-2
CASSQTSGGAAGELFF
>TRBJ1-1|.|TRBV27
CASSLSRANGPEAFF
>TRBJ2-3|.|TRBV3-1/TRBV3-2
CASSHYRSSSTDTQYF
>TRBJ2-1|TRBD2|TRBV24-1
CATSDPMGLVANEQFF
>TRBJ2-4|.|TRBV4-1
CASSHIHRDKNIQYF
>TRBJ2-1|TRBD1|TRBV18
CASSLDRGRNEQFF
>TRBJ2-3|.|TRBV24-1
CATSDLTFGGTDTQYF
>TRBJ1-1|.|TRBV4-1
CASSQEGARNTEAFF
>TRBJ1-4|.|TRBV19
CASSNGGTYEKLFF
>TRBJ1-2|TRBD1|TRBV3-1/TRBV3-2
CASSHGGTGRIYGYTF
>TRBJ2-5|TRBD2|TRBV7-9
CASSSLTSEARETQYF
>TRBJ2-3|TRBD1|TRBV5-1
CASSLGDRERDTQYF
>TRBJ1-5|.|TRBV3-1/TRBV3-2
CASSLGSNQPQHF
>TRBJ1-2|TRBD1|TRBV2
CASSEEGDSPNYGYTF
>TRBJ1-6|TRBD1|TRBV24-1
CATSDLAGGVENSPLHF
>TRBJ1-2|TRBD1|TRBV6-5
CASSYQTGSGYGYTF
>TRBJ1-6|.|TRBV9
CASSPSTGWNSPLHF
>TRBJ1-2|.|TRBV24-1
CATSDHHLTDGYTF
>TRBJ1-5|.|TRBV7-2
CASSLRGNQPQHF
>TRBJ1-6|TRBD1|TRBV6-6
CASRTGQGAYNSPLHF
>TRBJ1-1|.|TRBV19
CASTSRQDLNTEAFF
>TRBJ2-5|.|TRBV19
CASSIVGGYQETQYF
>TRBJ1-4|.|TRBV14
CASSWTGKGEKLFF
>TRBJ1-1|TRBD1|TRBV9
CASSPVGTANTEAFF
>TRBJ2-5|TRBD1|TRBV12-3/TRBV12-4
CASSPQGFSMYF
>TRBJ1-2|.|TRBV2
CASDRGTANYGYTF
>TRBJ2-3|.|TRBV5-4
CASSLFWGLPTDTQYF
>TRBJ1-1|.|TRBV9
CASSVGTLAEAFF
>TRBJ1-5|TRBD1|TRBV6-1
CASSDRGTADQPQHF
>TRBJ1-1|TRBD1|TRBV14
CASSHAGTGGRAAFF
>TRBJ2-7|.|TRBV2
CASKNQRNSEQYF
>TRBJ2-2|.|TRBV29-1
CSAGAENTGELFF
>TRBJ1-4|.|TRBV5-1
CASSLGHNEKLFF
>TRBJ2-3|TRBD2|TRBV6-5
CASNPWGGDTQYF
>TRBJ1-1|TRBD1|TRBV20-1
CSASRQGAEAFF
>TRBJ1-3|.|TRBV5-6
CASSPRLKNSGNTIYF
>TRBJ2-5|.|TRBV9
CASSAGSQETQYF
>TRBJ1-2|TRBD1|TRBV28
CASSQGTAYGYTF
>TRBJ1-1|.|TRBV18
CASSAGENTEAFF
>TRBJ1-1|.|TRBV19
CASSISSGAFF
>TRBJ2-1|TRBD2|TRBV4-1
CASSQVSSGGYNEQFF
>TRBJ2-3|TRBD1|TRBV6-2/TRBV6-3
CASSYSWDRGWSTDTQYF
>TRBJ1-4|.|TRBV5-1
CASSLASNEKLFF
>TRBJ2-1|TRBD1|TRBV6-5
CASSRQGFNNEQFF
>TRBJ1-1|.|TRBV2
CASSVSGVNTEAFF
>TRBJ1-5|.|TRBV6-1
CASSEAILIRQPQHF
>TRBJ2-7|TRBD1|TRBV7-2
CASSPRTGGTYEQYF
>TRBJ1-4|TRBD1|TRBV3-1/TRBV3-2
CASSRRQGAGTNEKLFF
>TRBJ1-2|.|TRBV6-5
CASSPGGIYGYTF
>TRBJ2-1|TRBD1|TRBV5-1
CASSWTGGGSYNEQFF